This T cell receptor (beta chain) emerged from a study of blood T cell repertoires in COVID-19. TCRdb keeps only in-frame clones here, not all; method: immunoSEQ multiplex PCR. The table has some 210,000 clones, 89% seen once. V gave up 0 bases and J gave up 1 base; unmatched junction bases: 7. The CDR3 spans 17 residues. Per germline, CDR1 SGHDT and CDR2 YYEEEE. This chain joins TRBV5-6 and TRBJ2-4; 7 positions match TRBD1. Sequencing was carried out using peripheral blood. The clonotype was recovered from a man aged 60 to 69 who had recovered from COVID-19. In DNA, the CDR3 is TGTGCCAGCAGCTTGGACAGGGGTAGTTACGCCAAAAACATTCAGTACTTC. Encoded protein: CASSLDRGSYAKNIQYF.